Only a few counts were recorded for the clone carrying this TCR beta chain. The antigen remains unidentified. Clones were sequenced by immunoSEQ multiplex PCR, and TCRdb holds only the in-frame ones, with some missing. The sample contains about 170,000 clones, more than 80% of which appear only once. This sample is part of a study of T cell responses to AZD1222 COVID-19 vaccine. Findings and caveats of the study: Two doses of AZD1222 preceded a rise in Spike-specific TCR breadth and depth. Spike as a whole was targeted by vaccine-associated CD4 TCRs, dominant at 160-218 and 743-854. No day 14 peak samples; only post-peak repertoires were characterized. Clonal diversity was possibly underestimated, and the donors were mostly white British, with more females.

The CDR3 totals 18 residues. The sequence came from an adult in good health. The sequenced sample was peripheral blood, obtained on day 0 of AZD1222 vaccination. The V gene is TRBV21-1, the J gene TRBJ1-2. TRBV21-1 has pseudogene status. DNA for the CDR3: TGTGCCAGCAGCAAAAGTATGGAGAGAGCCATAACTAACTATGGCTACACCTTC. Its translation: CASSKSMERAITNYGYTF.